Listed below are T cell receptor beta chains from one sample, sequenced in a study of T cells in Graves' hyperthyroidism and ophthalmopathy. In TCRdb, the multiplex PCR reads were re-called with MiXCR into one record per CDR3 protein. The sample contains over 650,000 distinct CDR3 sequences, about 15% of which appear only once. Sequencing was done on a sample of blood. All receptors come from a man aged 18 to 35 with Graves' hyperthyroidism. CDR3s include the opening cysteine and the closing phenylalanine or tryptophan. Each record gives: D gene, clone size, V gene, J gene, CDR3 length, CDR3 protein, CDR3 DNA. D genes are given only for firm matches. Clone size is shown for a subset of rows, as once, few, many or a class of expanded clone.

D gene: -; clone size: -; V gene: TRBV12-3/TRBV12-4; J gene: TRBJ2-7; CDR3 length: 14; CDR3 protein: CASSFFDLFSEQYF; CDR3 DNA: TGTGCCAGCAGTTTCTTCGACTTGTTTAGCGAGCAGTACTTC
D gene: -; clone size: many; V gene: TRBV7-2; J gene: TRBJ1-2; CDR3 length: 15; CDR3 protein: CASSPSSGWGYGYTF; CDR3 DNA: TGTGCCAGCAGCCCGAGCTCAGGGTGGGGCTATGGCTACACCTTC
D gene: TRBD2; clone size: few; V gene: TRBV7-6; J gene: TRBJ2-1; CDR3 length: 16; CDR3 protein: CASSNPAGSSYNEQFF; CDR3 DNA: TGTGCCAGCAGCAACCCAGCGGGATCATCCTACAATGAGCAGTTCTTC
D gene: TRBD2; clone size: many; V gene: TRBV27; J gene: TRBJ2-1; CDR3 length: 15; CDR3 protein: CASTLAGAAYNEQFF; CDR3 DNA: TGTGCCAGCACTCTAGCGGGCGCTGCCTACAATGAGCAGTTCTTC
D gene: -; clone size: once; V gene: TRBV27; J gene: TRBJ2-1; CDR3 length: 12; CDR3 protein: CASRDGFNEQFF; CDR3 DNA: TGTGCCAGCAGGGACGGGTTCAATGAGCAGTTCTTC
D gene: -; clone size: few; V gene: TRBV11-3; J gene: TRBJ2-1; CDR3 length: 13; CDR3 protein: CASRVGVGNEQFF; CDR3 DNA: TGTGCCAGCAGGGTGGGAGTGGGCAATGAGCAGTTCTTC
D gene: -; clone size: many; V gene: TRBV30; J gene: TRBJ2-7; CDR3 length: 13; CDR3 protein: CAWRGGIDYEQYF; CDR3 DNA: TGTGCCTGGAGGGGGGGTATCGACTACGAGCAGTACTTC
D gene: -; clone size: -; V gene: TRBV10-2; J gene: TRBJ2-1; CDR3 length: 15; CDR3 protein: CASSEPGTDYNEQFF; CDR3 DNA: TGCGCCAGCAGTGAGCCTGGGACGGACTACAATGAGCAGTTCTTC
D gene: -; clone size: many; V gene: TRBV11-1; J gene: TRBJ2-3; CDR3 length: 14; CDR3 protein: CASSFVQATDTQYF; CDR3 DNA: TGTGCCAGCAGCTTTGTTCAGGCCACAGATACGCAGTATTTT
D gene: -; clone size: once; V gene: TRBV6-2/TRBV6-3; J gene: TRBJ1-1; CDR3 length: 16; CDR3 protein: CASNKAGRGVRAEAFF; CDR3 DNA: TGTGCCAGCAATAAGGCAGGGAGGGGGGTTCGTGCTGAAGCTTTCTTT
D gene: -; clone size: -; V gene: TRBV6-1; J gene: TRBJ1-4; CDR3 length: 13; CDR3 protein: CASSHRDKEKLFF; CDR3 DNA: TGTGCCAGCAGTCACCGGGACAAGGAAAAACTGTTTTTT
D gene: TRBD1; clone size: many; V gene: TRBV6-1; J gene: TRBJ2-3; CDR3 length: 15; CDR3 protein: CASREDRRTTDTQYF; CDR3 DNA: TGTGCCAGCAGGGAGGACAGGAGAACCACAGATACGCAGTATTTT
D gene: -; clone size: -; V gene: TRBV7-8; J gene: TRBJ1-5; CDR3 length: 17; CDR3 protein: CASSLTRTTYSNQPQHF; CDR3 DNA: TGTGCCAGCAGCTTAACACGGACCACCTATAGCAATCAGCCCCAGCATTTT
D gene: TRBD2; clone size: few; V gene: TRBV20-1; J gene: TRBJ2-1; CDR3 length: 16; CDR3 protein: CSARTSGRSSYNEQFF; CDR3 DNA: TGCAGTGCGAGGACTAGCGGGAGGTCCTCCTACAATGAGCAGTTCTTC
D gene: -; clone size: -; V gene: TRBV5-6; J gene: TRBJ1-5; CDR3 length: 13; CDR3 protein: CASSSGGRGPQHF; CDR3 DNA: TGTGCCAGCAGCTCGGGGGGTCGGGGACCCCAGCATTTT
D gene: TRBD2; clone size: -; V gene: TRBV12-3/TRBV12-4; J gene: TRBJ2-5; CDR3 length: 18; CDR3 protein: CASSRAATGGAVGETQYF; CDR3 DNA: TGTGCCAGCAGCAGGGCTGCCACCGGGGGGGCCGTGGGAGAGACCCAGTACTTC
D gene: TRBD1; clone size: -; V gene: TRBV27; J gene: TRBJ1-5; CDR3 length: 16; CDR3 protein: CATSRDRKYSNQPQHF; CDR3 DNA: TGTGCCACCTCCCGGGACAGAAAATATAGCAATCAGCCCCAGCATTTT
D gene: TRBD1; clone size: many; V gene: TRBV12-3/TRBV12-4; J gene: TRBJ2-5; CDR3 length: 16; CDR3 protein: CASSFEDRGLGETQYF; CDR3 DNA: TGTGCCAGCAGTTTCGAGGACAGGGGGTTAGGGGAGACCCAGTACTTC
D gene: -; clone size: -; V gene: TRBV6-1; J gene: TRBJ2-1; CDR3 length: 11; CDR3 protein: CASSYTNEQFF; CDR3 DNA: TGTGCCAGCAGTTATACCAATGAGCAGTTCTTC
D gene: TRBD2; clone size: once; V gene: TRBV29-1; J gene: TRBJ2-7; CDR3 length: 15; CDR3 protein: CSVERGAGPTYEQYF; CDR3 DNA: TGCAGCGTTGAAAGGGGAGCGGGACCGACCTACGAGCAGTACTTC
D gene: TRBD1; clone size: few; V gene: TRBV6-1; J gene: TRBJ1-1; CDR3 length: 13; CDR3 protein: CATPGGLNTEAFF; CDR3 DNA: TGTGCCACCCCAGGGGGCCTGAACACTGAAGCTTTCTTT
D gene: TRBD1; clone size: many; V gene: TRBV6-1; J gene: TRBJ1-1; CDR3 length: 15; CDR3 protein: CASVWTGRFDTEAFF; CDR3 DNA: TGTGCCAGCGTTTGGACAGGGCGATTCGACACTGAAGCTTTCTTT
D gene: TRBD2; clone size: many; V gene: TRBV7-9; J gene: TRBJ2-1; CDR3 length: 15; CDR3 protein: CASSLGRELHNEQFF; CDR3 DNA: TGTGCCAGCAGCTTAGGGCGGGAGCTCCACAATGAGCAGTTCTTC
D gene: TRBD1; clone size: many; V gene: TRBV11-3; J gene: TRBJ1-2; CDR3 length: 14; CDR3 protein: CASSATGRGYGYTF; CDR3 DNA: TGTGCCAGCAGCGCGACAGGGAGAGGGTATGGCTACACCTTC
D gene: TRBD2; clone size: -; V gene: TRBV5-5; J gene: TRBJ2-5; CDR3 length: 16; CDR3 protein: CASSSGGLAGGQTQYF; CDR3 DNA: TGTGCCAGCAGCTCGGGGGGACTAGCGGGAGGGCAGACCCAGTACTTC
D gene: -; clone size: many; V gene: TRBV27; J gene: TRBJ2-2; CDR3 length: 12; CDR3 protein: CASSPHTGELFF; CDR3 DNA: TGTGCCAGCAGTCCTCACACCGGGGAGCTGTTTTTT
D gene: -; clone size: many; V gene: TRBV5-1; J gene: TRBJ1-1; CDR3 length: 14; CDR3 protein: CASSLDRPNTEAFF; CDR3 DNA: TGCGCCAGCAGCTTGGACAGACCGAACACTGAAGCTTTCTTT
D gene: -; clone size: many; V gene: TRBV18; J gene: TRBJ2-3; CDR3 length: 13; CDR3 protein: CASSNRAADTQYF; CDR3 DNA: TGTGCCAGCTCAAACAGGGCTGCAGATACGCAGTATTTT
D gene: TRBD2; clone size: few; V gene: TRBV29-1; J gene: TRBJ2-1; CDR3 length: 16; CDR3 protein: CSVSGAGGSSYNEQFF; CDR3 DNA: TGCAGCGTCTCCGGGGCGGGAGGTAGCTCCTACAATGAGCAGTTCTTC
D gene: -; clone size: -; V gene: TRBV7-9; J gene: TRBJ1-2; CDR3 length: 13; CDR3 protein: CASSYPGSYGYTF; CDR3 DNA: TGTGCCAGCAGCTACCCCGGGTCCTATGGCTACACCTTC
D gene: TRBD2; clone size: -; V gene: TRBV7-9; J gene: TRBJ2-1; CDR3 length: 15; CDR3 protein: CVSSLAPTGGNEQFF; CDR3 DNA: TGTGTCAGCAGCTTAGCCCCAACGGGGGGCAATGAGCAGTTCTTC
D gene: -; clone size: few; V gene: TRBV5-4; J gene: TRBJ1-1; CDR3 length: 12; CDR3 protein: CASSSGQLEAFF; CDR3 DNA: TGTGCCAGCAGCTCCGGACAGCTTGAAGCTTTCTTT